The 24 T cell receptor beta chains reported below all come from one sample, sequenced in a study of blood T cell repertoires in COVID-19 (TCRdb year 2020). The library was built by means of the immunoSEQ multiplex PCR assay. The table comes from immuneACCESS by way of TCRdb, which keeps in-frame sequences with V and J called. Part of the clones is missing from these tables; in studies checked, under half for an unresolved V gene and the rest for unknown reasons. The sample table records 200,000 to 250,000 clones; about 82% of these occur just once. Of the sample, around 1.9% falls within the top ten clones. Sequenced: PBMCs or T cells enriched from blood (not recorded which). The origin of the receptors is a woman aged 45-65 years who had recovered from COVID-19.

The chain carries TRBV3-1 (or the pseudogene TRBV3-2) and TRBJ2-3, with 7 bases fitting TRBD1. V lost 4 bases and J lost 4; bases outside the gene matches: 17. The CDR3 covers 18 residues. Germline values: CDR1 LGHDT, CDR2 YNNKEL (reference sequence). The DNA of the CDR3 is TGTGCCAGCAGCCTAACCGCCGACAGGGCGTTTACTGCAGATACGCAGTATTTT. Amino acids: CASSLTADRAFTADTQYF.

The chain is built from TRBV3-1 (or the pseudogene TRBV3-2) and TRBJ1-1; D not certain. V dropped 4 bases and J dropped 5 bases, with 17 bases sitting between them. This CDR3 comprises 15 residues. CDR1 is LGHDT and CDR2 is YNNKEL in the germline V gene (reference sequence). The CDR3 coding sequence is TGTGCCAGCAGCCCTCCCAGACCGGGCGGGACTGAAGCTTTCTTT. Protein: CASSPPRPGGTEAFF.

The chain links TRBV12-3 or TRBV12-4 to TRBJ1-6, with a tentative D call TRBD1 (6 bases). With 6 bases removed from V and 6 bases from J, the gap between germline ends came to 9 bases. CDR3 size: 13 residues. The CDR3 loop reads CASRIQGNSPLHF. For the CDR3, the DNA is TGTGCCAGCAGAATACAGGGTAATTCACCCCTCCACTTT.

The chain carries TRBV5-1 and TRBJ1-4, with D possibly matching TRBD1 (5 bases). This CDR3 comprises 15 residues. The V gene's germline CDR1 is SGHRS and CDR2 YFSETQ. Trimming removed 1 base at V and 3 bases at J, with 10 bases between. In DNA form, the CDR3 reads TGCGCCAGCAGCTTGCAGGGCCCATCTAATGAAAAACTGTTTTTT. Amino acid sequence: CASSLQGPSNEKLFF.

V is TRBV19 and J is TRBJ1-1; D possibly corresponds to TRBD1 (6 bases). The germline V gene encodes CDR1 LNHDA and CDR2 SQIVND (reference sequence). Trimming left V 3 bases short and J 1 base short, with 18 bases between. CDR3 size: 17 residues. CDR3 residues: CASSIRGTPGGNTEAFF. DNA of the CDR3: TGTGCCAGTAGTATTAGGGGGACACCGGGTGGGAACACTGAAGCTTTCTTT.

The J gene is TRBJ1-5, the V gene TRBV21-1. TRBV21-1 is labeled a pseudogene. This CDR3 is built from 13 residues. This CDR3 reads CASEGVGNQPQHF. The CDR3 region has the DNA TGTGCCTCCGAGGGAGTGGGTAATCAGCCCCAGCATTTT.

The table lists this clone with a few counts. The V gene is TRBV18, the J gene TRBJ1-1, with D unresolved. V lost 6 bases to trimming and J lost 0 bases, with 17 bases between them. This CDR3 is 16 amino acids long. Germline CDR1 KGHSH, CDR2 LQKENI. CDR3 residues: CASSPRSTGMNTEAFF. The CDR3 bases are TGTGCCAGCTCCCCCCGTTCCACGGGGATGAACACTGAAGCTTTCTTT. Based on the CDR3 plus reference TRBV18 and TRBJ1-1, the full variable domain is NAGVMQNPRHLVRRRGQEARLRCSPMKGHSHVYWYRQLPEEGLKFMVYLQKENIIDESGMPKERFSAEFPKEGPSILRIQQVVRGDSAAYFCASSPRSTGMNTEAFFGQGTRLTVV.

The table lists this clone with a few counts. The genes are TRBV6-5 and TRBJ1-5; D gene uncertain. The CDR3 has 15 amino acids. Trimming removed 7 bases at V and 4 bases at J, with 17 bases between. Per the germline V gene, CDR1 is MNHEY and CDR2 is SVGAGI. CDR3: CASKKDGRYNQPQHF. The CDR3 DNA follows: TGTGCCAGCAAAAAGGACGGGAGATATAATCAGCCCCAGCATTTT.

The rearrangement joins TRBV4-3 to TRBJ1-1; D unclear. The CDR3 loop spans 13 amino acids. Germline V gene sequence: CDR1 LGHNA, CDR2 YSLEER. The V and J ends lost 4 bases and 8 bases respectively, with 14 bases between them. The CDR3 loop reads CASSPRGRAEAFF. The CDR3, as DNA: TGCGCCAGCAGCCCCCGGGGAAGGGCCGAAGCTTTCTTT.

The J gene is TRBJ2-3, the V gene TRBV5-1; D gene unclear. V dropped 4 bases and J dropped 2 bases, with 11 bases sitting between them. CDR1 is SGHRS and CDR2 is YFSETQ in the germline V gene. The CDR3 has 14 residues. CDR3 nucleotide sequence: TGCGCCAGCAGCCGTGGCGGCTTCACAGATACGCAGTATTTT. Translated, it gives CASSRGGFTDTQYF. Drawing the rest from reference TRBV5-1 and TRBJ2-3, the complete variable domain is KAGVTQTPRYLIKTRGQQVTLSCSPISGHRSVSWYQQTPGQGLQFLFEYFSETQRNKGNFPGRFSGRQFSNSRSEMNVSTLELGDSALYLCASSRGGFTDTQYFGPGTRLTVL.

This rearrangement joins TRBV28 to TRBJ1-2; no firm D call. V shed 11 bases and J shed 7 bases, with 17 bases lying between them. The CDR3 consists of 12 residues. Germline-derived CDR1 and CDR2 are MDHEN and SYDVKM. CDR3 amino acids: CALGPERGGYTF. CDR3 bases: TGTGCCCTTGGCCCGGAGCGGGGTGGCTACACCTTC.

Here the CDR3 DNA reads TGTGCCAGCAACCGGGACAGCTATAATTCACCCCTCCACTTT. This translates into CASNRDSYNSPLHF. The rearrangement joins TRBV6-5 to TRBJ1-6, with 7 bases identical to TRBD1. The trim removed 7 bases at V and 3 bases at J, leaving 3 bases unmatched. The CDR3 runs to 14 residues. Germline V gene sequence: CDR1 MNHEY, CDR2 SVGAGI.

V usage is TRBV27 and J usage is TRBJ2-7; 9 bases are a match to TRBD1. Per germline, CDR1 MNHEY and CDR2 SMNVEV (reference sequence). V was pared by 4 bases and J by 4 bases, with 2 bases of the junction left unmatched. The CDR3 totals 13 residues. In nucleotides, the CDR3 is TGTGCCAGCAGTTCACAGGGGGCATACGAGCAGTACTTC. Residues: CASSSQGAYEQYF.

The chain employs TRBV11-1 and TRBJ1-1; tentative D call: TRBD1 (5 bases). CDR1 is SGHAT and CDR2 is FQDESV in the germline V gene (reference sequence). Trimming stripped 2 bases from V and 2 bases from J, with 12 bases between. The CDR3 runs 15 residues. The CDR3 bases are TGTGCCAGCAGCTTACACGAGACAGTCAACACTGAAGCTTTCTTT. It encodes CASSLHETVNTEAFF.

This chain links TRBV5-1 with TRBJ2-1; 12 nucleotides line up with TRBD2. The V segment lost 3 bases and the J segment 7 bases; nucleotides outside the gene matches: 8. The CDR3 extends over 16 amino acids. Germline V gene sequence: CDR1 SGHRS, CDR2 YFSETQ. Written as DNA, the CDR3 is TGCGCCAGCAGCTACGGACTAGCGGGGACCGGGAATGAGCAGTTCTTC. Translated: CASSYGLAGTGNEQFF.

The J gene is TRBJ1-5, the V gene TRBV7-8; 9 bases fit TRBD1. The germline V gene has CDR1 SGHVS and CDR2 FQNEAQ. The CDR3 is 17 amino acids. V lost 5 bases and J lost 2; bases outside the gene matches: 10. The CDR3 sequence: CASSLAGTGFRNQPQHF. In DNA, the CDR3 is TGTGCCAGCAGCCTCGCCGGGACAGGGTTTCGCAATCAGCCCCAGCATTTT. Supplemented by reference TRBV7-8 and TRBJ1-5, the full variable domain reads GAGVSQSPRYKVAKRGQDVALRCDPISGHVSLFWYQQALGQGPEFLTYFQNEAQLDKSGLPSDRFFAERPEGSVSTLKIQRTQQEDSAVYLCASSLAGTGFRNQPQHFGDGTRLSIL.

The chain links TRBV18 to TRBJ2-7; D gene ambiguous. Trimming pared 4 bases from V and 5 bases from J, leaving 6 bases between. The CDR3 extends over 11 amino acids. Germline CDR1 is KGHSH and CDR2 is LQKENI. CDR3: CASSRADEQYF. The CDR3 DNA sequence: TGTGCCAGCTCACGGGCAGACGAGCAGTACTTC. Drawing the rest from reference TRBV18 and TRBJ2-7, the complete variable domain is NAGVMQNPRHLVRRRGQEARLRCSPMKGHSHVYWYRQLPEEGLKFMVYLQKENIIDESGMPKERFSAEFPKEGPSILRIQQVVRGDSAAYFCASSRADEQYFGPGTRLTVT.

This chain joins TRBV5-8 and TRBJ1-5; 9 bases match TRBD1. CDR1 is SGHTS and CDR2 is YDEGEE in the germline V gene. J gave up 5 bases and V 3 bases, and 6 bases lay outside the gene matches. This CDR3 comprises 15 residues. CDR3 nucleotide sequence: TGTGCCAGCAGCTCCCTGGGACAGGGTGATCAGCCCCAGCATTTT. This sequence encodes CASSSLGQGDQPQHF.

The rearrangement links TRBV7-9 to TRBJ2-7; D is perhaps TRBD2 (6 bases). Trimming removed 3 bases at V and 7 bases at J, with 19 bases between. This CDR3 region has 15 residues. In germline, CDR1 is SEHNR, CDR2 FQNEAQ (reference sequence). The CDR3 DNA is TGTGCCAGCAGCTTGGAGGGGCAGTCCTACGGAGAGCAGTACTTC. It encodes CASSLEGQSYGEQYF.

CDR3 region: CASSLAGGTDTQYF. The CDR3 coding sequence is TGCGCCAGCAGTCTGGCAGGGGGCACAGATACGCAGTATTTT. V usage is TRBV5-1 and J usage is TRBJ2-3, with a possible D match to TRBD1 (6 bases). The CDR3 has 14 amino acids. In germline, CDR1 is SGHRS, CDR2 YFSETQ. The V gene lost 5 bases and the J gene lost 1 base, with 11 bases spanning the gap.

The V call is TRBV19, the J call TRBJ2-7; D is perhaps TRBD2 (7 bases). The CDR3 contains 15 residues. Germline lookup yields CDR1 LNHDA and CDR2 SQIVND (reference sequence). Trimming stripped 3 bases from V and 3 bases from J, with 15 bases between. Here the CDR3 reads CASSIGGASLYEQYF. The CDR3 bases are TGTGCCAGTAGTATTGGGGGGGCATCCCTCTACGAGCAGTACTTC.

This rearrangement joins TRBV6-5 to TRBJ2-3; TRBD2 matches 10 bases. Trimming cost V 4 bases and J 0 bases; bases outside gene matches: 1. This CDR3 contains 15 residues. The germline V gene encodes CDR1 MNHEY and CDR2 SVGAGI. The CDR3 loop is CASSSAGGSTDTQYF. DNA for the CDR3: TGTGCCAGCAGTTCAGCGGGGGGGAGCACAGATACGCAGTATTTT.

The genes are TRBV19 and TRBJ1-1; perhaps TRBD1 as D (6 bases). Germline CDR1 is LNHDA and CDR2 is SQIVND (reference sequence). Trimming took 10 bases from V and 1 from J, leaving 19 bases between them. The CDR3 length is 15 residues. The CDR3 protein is CATGRSGTTNTEAFF. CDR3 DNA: TGTGCCACCGGCAGGAGCGGGACAACGAACACTGAAGCTTTCTTT.

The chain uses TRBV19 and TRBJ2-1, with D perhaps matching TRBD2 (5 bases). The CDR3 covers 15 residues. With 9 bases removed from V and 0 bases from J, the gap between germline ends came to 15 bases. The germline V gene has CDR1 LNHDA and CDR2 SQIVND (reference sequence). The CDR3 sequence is CASGLFKSSYNEQFF. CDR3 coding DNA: TGTGCCAGCGGACTTTTCAAAAGCTCCTACAATGAGCAGTTCTTC.